This T cell receptor (beta chain) is from a study of T cell responses to AZD1222 COVID-19 vaccine. This CDR3 has 9 amino acids. Measured with immunoSEQ multiplex PCR; TCRdb has only the in-frame clones, and not every one. The table includes 100,000 or so clones, around 87% detected once. Source: peripheral blood, taken on day 0 of AZD1222 vaccination. The receptor's source is an adult in good health. The rearrangement links TRBV21-1 to TRBJ2-1. TRBV21-1 is an annotated pseudogene. The CDR3: CASGIEQFF. CDR3 nucleotides: TGTGCCAGCGGAATAGAGCAGTTCTTC.